Sequencing of this T cell receptor (beta chain) was carried out in a study of CD8 T cells in Susac syndrome. Overall study findings and caveats: The study acknowledged a relatively small number of individuals in its TCR sequencing and HLA analysis.

About 0.5 to 1 ug RNA was reverse transcribed with random hexamers. Amplification of TCR beta CDR3 used immunoSEQ multiplex PCR across 54 Vbeta and 13 Jbeta. Using its own MiXCR run on the immunoSEQ multiplex PCR reads, TCRdb lists one record per CDR3 protein. The sample shows 100,000 to 150,000 distinct CDR3 sequences, over 85% of them seen only once. The sequenced target, TCR beta, came from blood CD8+ and CD4+ T cells. The CD8+ and CD4+ T cells were negatively isolated, with the TEMRA cells enriched by FACS. The germline gives CDR1 ENHRY, CDR2 SYGVKD. The CDR3 loop spans 14 amino acids. V was pared by 9 bases and J by 0 bases, with 15 bases between. About this clonotype itself: Its antigen is still unknown.

The sequence derives from a human donor with multiple sclerosis. The specimen sequenced was CD8+ T cells from PBMCs. The chain employs TRBV10-3 and TRBJ2-7; unclear D gene. CDR3 in amino acids: CAITDRKSSYEQYF. The CDR3 DNA reads TGTGCCATTACGGACCGCAAGAGCTCCTACGAGCAGTACTTC.